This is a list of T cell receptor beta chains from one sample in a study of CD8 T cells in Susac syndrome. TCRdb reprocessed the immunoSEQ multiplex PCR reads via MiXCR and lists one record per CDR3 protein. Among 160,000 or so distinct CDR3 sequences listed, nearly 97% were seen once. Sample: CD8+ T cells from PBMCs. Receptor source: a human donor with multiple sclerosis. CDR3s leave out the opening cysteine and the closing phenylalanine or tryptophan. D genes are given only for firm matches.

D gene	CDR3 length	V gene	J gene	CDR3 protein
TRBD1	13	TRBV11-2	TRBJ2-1	ASSLAKGAYNEQF
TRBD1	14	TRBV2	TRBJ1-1	ASSVPRTGANTEAF
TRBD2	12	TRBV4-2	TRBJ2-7	ASSQSLAGSEQY
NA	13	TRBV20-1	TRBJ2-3	SARDPGSSTDTQY
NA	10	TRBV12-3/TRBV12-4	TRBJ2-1	ASSFPSYEQF
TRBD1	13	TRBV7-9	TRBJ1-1	ASSVNRGEGTEAF
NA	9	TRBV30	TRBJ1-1	AWSWETEAF
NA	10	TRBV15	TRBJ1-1	ATSRDGNEAF
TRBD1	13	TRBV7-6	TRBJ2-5	ASSLEGQGWPTQY
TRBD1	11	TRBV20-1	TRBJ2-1	SAIQGDYNEQF
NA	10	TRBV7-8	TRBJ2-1	ASSIWANEQF
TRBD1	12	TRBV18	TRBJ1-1	ASSPIDRVNEAF
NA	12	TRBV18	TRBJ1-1	ASSPPGTNTEAF
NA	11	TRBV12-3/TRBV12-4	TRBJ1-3	ASEAGAGNTIY
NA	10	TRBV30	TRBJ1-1	AWSDSRAEAF
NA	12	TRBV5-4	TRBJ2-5	ASSYNTRKETQY
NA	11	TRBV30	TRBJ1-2	AWSTGTNYGYT